This TCR beta chain was recorded in a study of CD8+ T cells in alopecia areata. Study-level points and caveats: Especially in alopecia totalis/universalis, lesional scalp showed greater clonality than normal scalp did.

A note on this clone: Antigen unknown.

cDNA reverse transcribed from extracted RNA served as the sequencing template. Assay: immunoSEQ multiplex PCR; the TCRdb copy retains only in-frame clones and omits some. This sample yields 130,000 or so clones, of which roughly nine tenths are seen a single time; less than 15% belongs to the top ten. Treatment of the sample: oral pan-JAK inhibitor, 5-10 mg twice daily. This CDR3 comprises 11 residues. Germline values: CDR1 SGDLS, CDR2 YYNGEE. After removal of 8 bases from V and 8 bases from J, the junction contained 6 bases not matched to a gene. The TCR comes from a human donor with alopecia areata. This chain connects TRBV9 to TRBJ1-2; 7 bases are shared with TRBD1. The sequencing used CD8+ T cells sorted from blood, collected at week 4, from a patient treated with tofacitinib. CDR3 sequence reads: CASSTGVGYTF. DNA of the CDR3: TGTGCCAGTTCAACAGGGGTGGGCTACACCTTC.